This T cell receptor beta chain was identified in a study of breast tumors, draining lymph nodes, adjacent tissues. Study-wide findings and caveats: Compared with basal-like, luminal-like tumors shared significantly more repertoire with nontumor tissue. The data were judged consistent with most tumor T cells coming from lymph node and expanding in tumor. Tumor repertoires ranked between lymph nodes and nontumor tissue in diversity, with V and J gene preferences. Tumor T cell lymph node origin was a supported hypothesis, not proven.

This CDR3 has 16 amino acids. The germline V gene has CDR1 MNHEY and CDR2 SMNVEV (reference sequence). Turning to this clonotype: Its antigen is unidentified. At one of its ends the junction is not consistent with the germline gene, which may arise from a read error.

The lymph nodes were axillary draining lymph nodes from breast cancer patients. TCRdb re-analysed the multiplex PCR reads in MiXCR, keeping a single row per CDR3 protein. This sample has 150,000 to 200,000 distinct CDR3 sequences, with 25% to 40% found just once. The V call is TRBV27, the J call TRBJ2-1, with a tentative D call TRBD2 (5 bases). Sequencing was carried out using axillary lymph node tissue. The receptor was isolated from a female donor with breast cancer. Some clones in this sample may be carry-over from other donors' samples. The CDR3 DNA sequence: TGTGCCAGCAGTTCCCTTATGGGGAGCTCCTACAATGGGCAGTTCTTC. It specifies CASSSLMGSSYNGQFF.